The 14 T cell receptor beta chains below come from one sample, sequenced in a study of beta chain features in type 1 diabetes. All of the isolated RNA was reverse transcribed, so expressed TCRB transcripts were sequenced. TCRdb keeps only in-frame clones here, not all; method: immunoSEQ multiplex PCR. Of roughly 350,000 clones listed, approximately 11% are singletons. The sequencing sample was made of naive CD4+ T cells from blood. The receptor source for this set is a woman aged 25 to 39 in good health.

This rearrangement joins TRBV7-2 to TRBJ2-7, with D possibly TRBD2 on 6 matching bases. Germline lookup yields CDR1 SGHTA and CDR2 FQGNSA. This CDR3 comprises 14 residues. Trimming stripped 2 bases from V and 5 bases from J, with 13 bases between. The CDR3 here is CASSLSRDLNEQYF. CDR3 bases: TGTGCCAGCAGCTTATCCCGGGACTTGAACGAGCAGTACTTC.

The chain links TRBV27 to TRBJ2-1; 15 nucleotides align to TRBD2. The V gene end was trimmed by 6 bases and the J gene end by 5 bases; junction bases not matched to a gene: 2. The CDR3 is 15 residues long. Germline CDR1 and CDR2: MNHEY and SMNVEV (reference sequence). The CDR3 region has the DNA TGTGCCAGCAGCGGACTAGCGGGAGGGAACAATGAGCAGTTCTTC. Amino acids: CASSGLAGGNNEQFF.

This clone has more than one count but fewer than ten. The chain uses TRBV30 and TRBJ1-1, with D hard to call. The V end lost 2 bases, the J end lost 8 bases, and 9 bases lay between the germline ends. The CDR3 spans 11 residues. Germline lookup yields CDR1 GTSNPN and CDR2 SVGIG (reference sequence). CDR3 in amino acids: CAWSRGPEAFF. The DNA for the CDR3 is TGTGCCTGGAGTCGTGGGCCCGAAGCTTTCTTT.

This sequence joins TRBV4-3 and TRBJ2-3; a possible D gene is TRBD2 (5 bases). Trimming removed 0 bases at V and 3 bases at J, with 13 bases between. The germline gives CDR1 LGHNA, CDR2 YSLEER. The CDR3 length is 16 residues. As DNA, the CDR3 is TGCGCCAGCAGCCAAGACACCTATCTAGCAACAGATACGCAGTATTTT. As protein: CASSQDTYLATDTQYF.

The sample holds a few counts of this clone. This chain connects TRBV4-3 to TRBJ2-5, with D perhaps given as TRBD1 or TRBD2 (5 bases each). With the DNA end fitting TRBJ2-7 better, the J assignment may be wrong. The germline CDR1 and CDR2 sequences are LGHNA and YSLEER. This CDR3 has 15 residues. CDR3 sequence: CASSQDFGGSYEQYF. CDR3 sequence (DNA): TGCGCCAGCAGCCAAGATTTTGGGGGCTCCTACGAGCAGTACTTC.

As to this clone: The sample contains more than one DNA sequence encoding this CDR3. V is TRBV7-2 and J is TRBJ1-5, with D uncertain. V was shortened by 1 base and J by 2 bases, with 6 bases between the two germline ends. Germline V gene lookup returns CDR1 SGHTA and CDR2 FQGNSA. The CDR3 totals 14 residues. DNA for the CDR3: TGTGCCAGCAGCTTAGTGGGCGGCAATCAGCCCCAGCATTTT. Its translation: CASSLVGGNQPQHF. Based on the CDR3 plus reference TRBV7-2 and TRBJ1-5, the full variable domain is GAGVSQSPSNKVTEKGKDVELRCDPISGHTALYWYRQSLGQGLEFLIYFQGNSAPDKSGLPSDRFSAERTGGSVSTLTIQRTQQEDSAVYLCASSLVGGNQPQHFGDGTRLSIL.

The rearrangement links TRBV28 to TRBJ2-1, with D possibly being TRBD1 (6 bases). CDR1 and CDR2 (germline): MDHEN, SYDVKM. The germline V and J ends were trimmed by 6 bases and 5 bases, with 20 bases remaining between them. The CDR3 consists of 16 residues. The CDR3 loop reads CASSRVKDSIHNEQFF. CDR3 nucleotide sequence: TGTGCCAGCAGCCGAGTTAAGGACAGTATCCACAATGAGCAGTTCTTC.

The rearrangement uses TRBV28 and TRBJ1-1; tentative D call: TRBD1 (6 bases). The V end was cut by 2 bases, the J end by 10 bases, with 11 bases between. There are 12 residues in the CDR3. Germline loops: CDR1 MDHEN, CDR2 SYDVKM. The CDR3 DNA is TGTGCCAGCAGTTTACGGGGGGCCGGAGCTTTCTTT. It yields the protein CASSLRGAGAFF.

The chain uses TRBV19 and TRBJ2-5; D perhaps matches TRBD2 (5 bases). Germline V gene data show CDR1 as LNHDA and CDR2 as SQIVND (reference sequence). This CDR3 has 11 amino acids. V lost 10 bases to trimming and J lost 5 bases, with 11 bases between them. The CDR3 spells CATHGGETQYF. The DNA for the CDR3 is TGTGCCACCCACGGCGGGGAGACCCAGTACTTC.

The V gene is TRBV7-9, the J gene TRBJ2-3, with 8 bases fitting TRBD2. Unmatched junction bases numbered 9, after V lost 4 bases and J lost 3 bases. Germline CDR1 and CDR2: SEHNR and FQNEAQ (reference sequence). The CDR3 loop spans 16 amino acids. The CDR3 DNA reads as TGTGCCAGCAGCTCCTTCGGGGCGGGAGGAACAGATACGCAGTATTTT. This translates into CASSSFGAGGTDTQYF.

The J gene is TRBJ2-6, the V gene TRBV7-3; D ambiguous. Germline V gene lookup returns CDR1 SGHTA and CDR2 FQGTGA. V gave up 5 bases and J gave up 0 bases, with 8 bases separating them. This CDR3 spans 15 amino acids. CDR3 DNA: TGTGCCAGCAGCCAGGCCTTCTCTGGGGCCAACGTCCTGACTTTC. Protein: CASSQAFSGANVLTF.

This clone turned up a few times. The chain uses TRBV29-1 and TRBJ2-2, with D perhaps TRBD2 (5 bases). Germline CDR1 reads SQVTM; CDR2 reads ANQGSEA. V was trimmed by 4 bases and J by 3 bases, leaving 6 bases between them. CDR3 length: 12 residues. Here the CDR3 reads CSVGGYTGELFF. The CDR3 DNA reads TGCAGCGTTGGAGGGTACACCGGGGAGCTGTTTTTT.

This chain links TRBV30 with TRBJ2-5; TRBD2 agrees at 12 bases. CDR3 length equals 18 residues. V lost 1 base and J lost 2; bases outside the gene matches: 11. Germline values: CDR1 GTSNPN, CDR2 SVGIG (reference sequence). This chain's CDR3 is CAWSGGLAGGPSQETQYF. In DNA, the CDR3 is TGTGCCTGGAGTGGGGGCCTAGCGGGAGGGCCGTCGCAAGAGACCCAGTACTTC.

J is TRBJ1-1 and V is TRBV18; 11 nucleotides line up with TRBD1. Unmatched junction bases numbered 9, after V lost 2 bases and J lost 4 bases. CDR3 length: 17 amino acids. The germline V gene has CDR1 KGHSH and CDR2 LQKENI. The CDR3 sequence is CASSPAATGTGGTEAFF. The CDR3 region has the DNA TGTGCCAGCTCACCAGCCGCGACCGGGACAGGGGGCACTGAAGCTTTCTTT.